The clone carrying this T cell receptor beta chain was seen just once. The CDR3 length is 15 residues. Unmatched junction bases numbered 3, after V lost 1 base and J lost 5 bases. Germline CDR1 LGHNA, CDR2 YNFKEQ. It was via CD45RO/CCR7/CD25/CD127/CD95/CD27 that CD4+ naive, central memory, regulatory and stem cell-like memory cells were sorted. These data originate in a study of beta chain features in type 1 diabetes. Expressed TCRB transcripts got sequenced, as all isolated RNA was reverse transcribed. Data came from immunoSEQ multiplex PCR; TCRdb stores just in-frame clones and leaves some out. Among 80,000 to 90,000 clones listed, approximately 32% were seen once.

This receptor was obtained from a young woman in good health. The rearrangement joins TRBV4-2 to TRBJ2-1; 9 bases agree with TRBD2. Sequencing was carried out using stem cell memory CD4+ T cells from blood. CDR3 amino acids: CASSQGTSEDNEQFF. In nucleotides, the CDR3 is TGTGCCAGCAGCCAAGGGACTAGCGAGGACAATGAGCAGTTCTTC.